This TCR beta chain is drawn from a study of vaccination effects on CD4 cells after COVID-19. Study in general: Two-dose vaccination with either BNT162b2 or mRNA-1273 was given to the participants. General study findings and limits: In the late period after vaccination, infection- and vaccine-induced clones contracted markedly. Convalescent patients were scarce, and early post-infection timepoints were absent.

Sequencing followed a ViraFEST assay step that expanded antigen-specific CD4+ T cells with viral peptide pools. Cells that had been cultured for 10 days were the source of isolated CD4+ T cells. PCR-confirmed SARS-CoV-2 infection occurred in the person between March and December 2020. V lost 1 base and J 2 bases, leaving 13 bases between the germline ends. Germline CDR1 reads MGHRA; CDR2 reads YSYEKL. The CDR3 runs to 16 residues. The protocol was immunoSEQ multiplex PCR, while the TCRdb copy is restricted to in-frame clones and leaves out a portion. This sample carries approximately 37,000 clones, around 73% of them seen once, and the ten largest clones take roughly 33%. A remark on this clone: Antigen: not known.

Material: CD4+ T cells from PBMCs cultured with a peptide pool, obtained before COVID-19 vaccination. The origin of this receptor is a human donor who had a prior SARS-CoV-2 infection. The chain has TRBV4-1 and TRBJ2-3; D possibly matches TRBD1 or TRBD2 (5 bases each). As DNA, the CDR3 is TGCGCCAGCAGCCAAGGGTGGGGGTCCATCACAGATACGCAGTATTTT. Translating gives CASSQGWGSITDTQYF.